The rows below give T cell receptor beta chains drawn from one sample of a study of cytomegalovirus exposure and HLA in healthy donors. The data were produced by immunoSEQ multiplex PCR, yet TCRdb's version contains in-frame clones alone and is incomplete. The sample holds fewer than 120,000 clones, about 73% seen once. Sequences were obtained from PBMCs. The receptors shown here come from a woman aged 25 to 39 in good health and CMV-seronegative. CDR3s include the opening cysteine and the closing phenylalanine or tryptophan. A D gene is named only where the DNA matches it firmly. Part of the rows lack a size; the others show once, few, many or a class for expanded clones.

j_call v_call d_call clone_size cdr3_aa cdr3_nt
TRBJ2-4 TRBV7-2 - - CASSPEGDTRNIQYF TGTGCCAGCAGCCCCGAGGGGGACACACGAAACATTCAGTACTTC
TRBJ2-1 TRBV4-1 - - CASSRSQDPGLVYNEQFF TGCGCCAGCAGCCGTTCCCAGGATCCGGGACTTGTCTACAATGAGCAGTTCTTC
TRBJ2-3 TRBV7-8 TRBD2 once CASSELAGARTDTQYF TGTGCCAGCAGCGAACTAGCGGGGGCCCGCACAGATACGCAGTATTTT
TRBJ2-3 TRBV10-3 TRBD2 - CAISTVTSLSLDTQYF TGTGCCATCAGTACTGTGACTAGCTTATCACTAGATACGCAGTATTTT
TRBJ2-7 TRBV7-8 - - CASSPRRSSQGLFYEQYF TGTGCCAGCAGCCCCAGACGGTCATCACAGGGCTTATTCTACGAGCAGTACTTC
TRBJ1-1 TRBV18 - once CASSPPKHPNTEAFF TGTGCCAGCTCACCACCCAAACACCCGAACACTGAAGCTTTCTTT
TRBJ2-1 TRBV4-1 - once CASSPHLGGNYNEQFF TGCGCCAGCAGCCCTCACCTGGGGGGAAACTACAATGAGCAGTTCTTC
TRBJ1-5 TRBV15 TRBD1 few CATSGLQGVNQPQHF TGTGCCACCAGCGGACTACAGGGGGTAAATCAGCCCCAGCATTTT
TRBJ2-5 TRBV5-4 TRBD2 - CASSLLAGGEETQYF TGTGCCAGCAGCTTACTAGCGGGAGGGGAAGAGACCCAGTACTTC
TRBJ1-1 TRBV6-5 - - CASSTQRNTEAFF TGTGCCAGCAGTACTCAACGGAACACTGAAGCTTTCTTT
TRBJ2-3 TRBV6-5 - few CASSYSFTGPDTQYF TGTGCCAGCAGTTACTCCTTTACAGGGCCAGATACGCAGTATTTT
TRBJ1-1 TRBV14 - - CASSQLGEGLNTEAFF TGTGCCAGCAGCCAACTTGGGGAGGGATTGAACACTGAAGCTTTCTTT
TRBJ1-4 TRBV23-1 - - CASSQSSRGQSCGFF TGCGCCAGCAGTCAATCCTCCAGGGGTCAGTCATGCGGATTTTTT
TRBJ2-7 TRBV10-3 - - CAISDSDRLSYEQYF TGTGCCATCAGTGATAGTGACAGGCTTTCCTACGAGCAGTACTTC
TRBJ1-1 TRBV14 TRBD1 - CASSQTGEGYMNTEAFF TGTGCCAGCAGCCAGACAGGGGAAGGATACATGAACACTGAAGCTTTCTTT
TRBJ1-1 TRBV29-1 - - CSAGGGGGTEAFF TGCAGCGCCGGAGGGGGGGGAGGCACTGAAGCTTTCTTT
TRBJ2-3 TRBV30 TRBD2 few CAWSIYGGVQDTQYF TGTGCCTGGAGTATATACGGGGGGGTCCAAGATACGCAGTATTTT
TRBJ2-1 TRBV12-1 - - CASSSKAGGPPEQFF TGTGCCAGCAGCTCCAAAGCGGGGGGGCCCCCTGAGCAGTTCTTC
TRBJ2-3 TRBV7-2 - - CASSSTVWAGTDTQYF TGTGCCAGCAGCTCGACAGTTTGGGCTGGCACAGATACGCAGTATTTT
TRBJ2-3 TRBV30 TRBD1 - CAWRTGKVTDTQYF TGTGCCTGGAGGACAGGGAAAGTCACAGATACGCAGTATTTT
TRBJ1-5 TRBV7-5 - - CARTLFRTGSNQPQHF TGTGCCAGAACCCTCTTCCGGACAGGAAGCAATCAGCCCCAGCATTTT
TRBJ2-1 TRBV4-2 - - CASSQESRSYNEQFF TGTGCCAGCAGCCAAGAGTCGCGCTCCTACAATGAGCAGTTCTTC
TRBJ1-3 TRBV21-1 - - CASSKVQGLGNTIYF TGTGCCAGCAGCAAAGTACAGGGGCTTGGAAACACCATATATTTT
TRBJ2-5 TRBV7-2 TRBD2 - CASSLAGGTSGGLQETQYF TGTGCCAGCAGCTTAGCGGGCGGGACTAGCGGGGGACTACAAGAGACCCAGTACTTC
TRBJ2-3 TRBV7-9 TRBD2 - CASSFGLAGTDTQYF TGTGCCAGCAGCTTTGGACTAGCGGGAACAGATACGCAGTATTTT
TRBJ1-5 TRBV30 - once CAWSVRGGGASQPQHF TGTGCCTGGAGTGTACGGGGAGGGGGGGCGAGTCAGCCCCAGCATTTT